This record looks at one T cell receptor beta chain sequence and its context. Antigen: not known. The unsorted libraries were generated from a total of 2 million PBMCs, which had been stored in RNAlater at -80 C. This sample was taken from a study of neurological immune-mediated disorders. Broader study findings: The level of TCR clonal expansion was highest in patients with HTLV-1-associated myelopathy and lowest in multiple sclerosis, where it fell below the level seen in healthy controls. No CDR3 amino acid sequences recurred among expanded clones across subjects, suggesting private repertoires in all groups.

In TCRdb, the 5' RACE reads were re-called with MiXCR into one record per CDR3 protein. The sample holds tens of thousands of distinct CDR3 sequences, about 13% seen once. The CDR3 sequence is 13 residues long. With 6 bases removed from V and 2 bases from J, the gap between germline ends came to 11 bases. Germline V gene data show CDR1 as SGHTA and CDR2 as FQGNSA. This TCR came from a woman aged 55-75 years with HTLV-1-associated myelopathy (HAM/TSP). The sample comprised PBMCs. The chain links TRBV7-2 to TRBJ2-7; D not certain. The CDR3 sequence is CASRPNGPYEQYF. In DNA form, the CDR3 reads TGTGCCAGCAGGCCGAATGGCCCCTACGAGCAGTACTTC.